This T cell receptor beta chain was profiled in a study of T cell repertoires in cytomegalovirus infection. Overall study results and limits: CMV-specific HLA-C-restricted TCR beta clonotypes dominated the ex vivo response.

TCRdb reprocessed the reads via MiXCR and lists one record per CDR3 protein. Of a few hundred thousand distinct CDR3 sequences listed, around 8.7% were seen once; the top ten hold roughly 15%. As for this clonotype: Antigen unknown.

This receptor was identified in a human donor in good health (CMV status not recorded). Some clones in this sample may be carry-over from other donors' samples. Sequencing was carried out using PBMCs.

CDR3 in amino acids: CSARGGNTEAFF. CDR3 DNA: TGCAGTGCTAGGGGAGGGAACACTGAAGCTTTCTTT. The gene calls are TRBV20-1 and TRBJ1-1; D gene uncertain. Trimming removed 3 bases at V and 1 base at J, with 6 bases between. Germline CDR1 and CDR2: DFQATT and SNEGSKA (reference sequence). The CDR3 has 12 amino acids.